Following are 17 T cell receptor beta chains from one sample sequenced in a study of T cell responses to AZD1222 COVID-19 vaccine. TCRdb's copy holds only in-frame clones and misses some; the assay was immunoSEQ multiplex PCR. The sample has 85,000 to 100,000 clones; 80% to 95% are singletons. This material consisted of peripheral blood, taken 28 days after the second AZD1222 dose. The receptors come from an adult who received the AZD1222 COVID-19 vaccine.

The chain recombines TRBV5-1 with TRBJ2-1; 9 bases match TRBD2. V lost 5 bases and J lost 5; bases outside the gene matches: 5. Germline-derived CDR1 and CDR2 are SGHRS and YFSETQ. This CDR3 is built from 14 residues. CDR3 amino acids: CASSAGGQDNEQFF. In nucleotides, the CDR3 is TGCGCCAGCAGTGCGGGAGGGCAGGACAATGAGCAGTTCTTC.

This chain connects TRBV24-1 to TRBJ2-5; TRBD1 aligns across 8 bases. V gave up 2 bases and J gave up 0 bases; unmatched junction bases: 4. The CDR3 totals 16 residues. The germline CDR1 and CDR2 sequences are KGHDR and SFDVKD. CDR3 sequence reads: CATSDWGTGDQETQYF. CDR3 coding DNA: TGTGCCACCAGTGATTGGGGGACAGGAGACCAAGAGACCCAGTACTTC.

The rearrangement joins TRBV5-4 to TRBJ2-1; 10 bases are shared with TRBD2. The CDR3 loop spans 18 amino acids. With 0 bases clipped from V and 4 bases from J, the junction kept 10 bases outside the gene matches. Germline values: CDR1 SGHNT, CDR2 YYREEE (reference sequence). The CDR3 region has the DNA TGTGCCAGCAGCTTGGCGCTAGCGGGAGTGTCCGCTTACAATGAGCAGTTCTTC. Protein product: CASSLALAGVSAYNEQFF.

This sequence joins TRBV7-9 and TRBJ1-6; tentative D call: TRBD1 (5 bases). From germline, CDR1 is SEHNR and CDR2 FQNEAQ (reference sequence). V lost 3 bases and J lost 4, with 7 bases in between. The length of the CDR3 is 14 residues. This chain's CDR3 is CASSFDSYNSPLHF. The CDR3 bases are TGTGCCAGCAGCTTCGACAGTTATAATTCACCCCTCCACTTT.

V and J are TRBV7-7 and TRBJ2-5, with D maybe TRBD1 (6 bases). Germline values: CDR1 SSHAT, CDR2 FNYEAQ (reference sequence). Trimming pared 2 bases from V and 4 bases from J, leaving 14 bases between. This CDR3 spans 15 amino acids. The CDR3 is CASSLTTGMGETQYF. CDR3 nucleotides: TGTGCCAGCAGCTTAACAACAGGGATGGGAGAGACCCAGTACTTC.

This clone was counted once. The V call is TRBV7-9, the J call TRBJ1-6, with D perhaps matching TRBD1 (6 bases). Trimming removed 4 bases at V and 8 bases at J, with 9 bases between. Germline V gives CDR1 SEHNR, CDR2 FQNEAQ (reference sequence). The CDR3 sequence is 13 residues long. The DNA of the CDR3 is TGTGCCAGCAGCTCAGGGGTAGATTCACCCCTCCACTTT. This codes for CASSSGVDSPLHF. Full variable domain (remainder filled in from reference TRBV7-9 and TRBJ1-6): DTGVSQNPRHKITKRGQNVTFRCDPISEHNRLYWYRQTLGQGPEFLTYFQNEAQLEKSRLLSDRFSAERPKGSFSTLEIQRTEQGDSAMYLCASSSGVDSPLHFGNGTRLTVT.

The chain joins TRBV28 to TRBJ2-1; no clear D. Deletions cut 5 bases from V and 1 base from J, with 12 bases between. The CDR3 runs 15 residues. From germline, CDR1 is MDHEN and CDR2 SYDVKM. The CDR3 loop reads CASSPPVGSYNEQFF. Here the CDR3 DNA reads TGTGCCAGCAGTCCCCCCGTTGGGTCCTACAATGAGCAGTTCTTC.

The V and J genes are TRBV5-1 and TRBJ2-2; 10 bases align to TRBD1. V lost 4 bases and J lost 5; bases outside the gene matches: 5. CDR3 length: 15 amino acids. The germline V gene has CDR1 SGHRS and CDR2 YFSETQ. The CDR3 coding sequence is TGCGCCAGCAGCCCCGGACAGGGGGGGACCGGGGAGCTGTTTTTT. It codes for CASSPGQGGTGELFF.

The V call is TRBV28, the J call TRBJ2-7, with unresolved D. The CDR3 loop spans 15 amino acids. V was cut by 4 bases and J by 7 bases, with 20 bases left in between. The germline gives CDR1 MDHEN, CDR2 SYDVKM. CDR3 in amino acids: CASSSVGVGLGEQYF. CDR3 in DNA: TGTGCCAGCAGTTCGGTTGGAGTGGGCCTGGGGGAGCAGTACTTC.

The chain uses TRBV24-1 and TRBJ2-1; TRBD1 matches 9 bases. This CDR3 spans 14 amino acids. Germline values: CDR1 KGHDR, CDR2 SFDVKD. V was pared by 9 bases and J by 2 bases, with 4 bases of the junction left unmatched. DNA of the CDR3: TGTGCCACCGCACAGGGGGCCCCCTACAATGAGCAGTTCTTC. This codes for CATAQGAPYNEQFF.

The chain couples TRBV28 to TRBJ2-1, with D perhaps matching TRBD2 (7 bases). The CDR3 runs 14 residues. The V gene lost 7 bases and the J gene lost 4 bases, with 14 bases spanning the gap. Germline V gives CDR1 MDHEN, CDR2 SYDVKM. The DNA for the CDR3 is TGTGCCAGCACGGAGGGAGGGGGATACAATGAGCAGTTCTTC. It yields the protein CASTEGGGYNEQFF.

The chain couples TRBV9 to TRBJ2-3; D not resolved. This CDR3 has 11 residues. Trimming took off 2 bases at V and 5 bases at J, with 3 bases between the two ends. Germline V gene data show CDR1 as SGDLS and CDR2 as YYNGEE. As DNA, the CDR3 is TGTGCCAGCAGCGTGGGAGATACGCAGTATTTT. Amino acid sequence: CASSVGDTQYF.

This clone showed up just once. The chain carries TRBV28 and TRBJ1-3; no reliable D call. There are 15 residues in the CDR3. Germline loops: CDR1 MDHEN, CDR2 SYDVKM. Trimming took 5 bases from V and 0 from J, leaving 11 bases between them. CDR3 nucleotides: TGTGCCAGCAGTCCCTCATGGAGCTCTGGAAACACCATATATTTT. Protein sequence: CASSPSWSSGNTIYF.

The rearrangement links TRBV19 to TRBJ1-1; D not certain. CDR1 is LNHDA and CDR2 is SQIVND in the germline V gene (reference sequence). Between the trimmed V and J ends, which lost 3 bases and 4 bases, there was a span of 12 bases. The CDR3 length is 14 residues. CDR3 sequence reads: CASSIFDRTTEAFF. The CDR3 nucleotides read TGTGCCAGTAGTATTTTTGACCGGACCACTGAAGCTTTCTTT.

This chain connects TRBV19 to TRBJ2-1, with 8 positions matching TRBD2. V trimming: 5 bases; J trimming: 6 bases; junction bases outside the gene matches: 12. The CDR3 contains 16 residues. Germline loops: CDR1 LNHDA, CDR2 SQIVND (reference sequence). The CDR3: CASSPFAGGRLNEQFF. CDR3 sequence (DNA): TGTGCCAGTAGTCCCTTCGCGGGAGGCCGGCTCAATGAGCAGTTCTTC.

V usage is TRBV4-3 and J usage is TRBJ2-2, with TRBD1 as a possible D gene (5 bases). With 0 bases removed from V and 7 bases from J, the gap between germline ends came to 12 bases. CDR1 is LGHNA and CDR2 is YSLEER in the germline V gene. The CDR3 extends over 15 amino acids. CDR3 in DNA: TGCGCCAGCAGCCAAGATCAAGGGGATTACGGGGAGCTGTTTTTT. This translates into CASSQDQGDYGELFF.

The V call is TRBV5-4, the J call TRBJ2-5, with 14 nucleotides matching TRBD2. Germline CDR1 reads SGHNT; CDR2 reads YYREEE (reference sequence). V shed 3 bases and J 4 bases; nucleotides not matched to a gene: 11. CDR3 length equals 18 residues. The CDR3 is CASSSPGLAGVGRETQYF. CDR3 nucleotide sequence: TGTGCCAGCAGCTCCCCGGGACTAGCGGGAGTCGGACGAGAGACCCAGTACTTC.